The 21 T cell receptor beta chains below were found in one sample sequenced in a study of graft-versus-host responses after intestinal transplantation. The antigens for these receptors are not known. Measured with immunoSEQ multiplex PCR; TCRdb has only the in-frame clones, and not every one. The table has over 100,000 clones, 80% to 95% seen once; the top ten hold more than 0.095%. The sample here was unstimulated CD4+ T cells sorted from spleen or lymph node cells, taken before intestinal transplant. The receptors originated from a human donor who received an intestinal transplant.

The chain recombines TRBV19 with TRBJ2-7; unclear D gene. Germline loops: CDR1 LNHDA, CDR2 SQIVND (reference sequence). The CDR3 runs 14 residues. V lost 3 bases and J 5 bases, leaving 14 bases between the germline ends. CDR3 DNA sequence: TGTGCCAGTAGTATGGGTCTCCAGGCCCACGAGCAGTACTTC. Its protein is CASSMGLQAHEQYF.

This sequence joins TRBV9 and TRBJ1-3, with D possibly TRBD1 on 5 matching bases. The V end was cut by 0 bases, the J end by 3 bases, with 10 bases between. The CDR3 length is 15 residues. CDR1 is SGDLS and CDR2 is YYNGEE in the germline V gene. The CDR3 protein is CASSVEGALGNTIYF. Here the CDR3 DNA reads TGTGCCAGCAGCGTAGAAGGGGCCCTTGGAAACACCATATATTTT.

The gene calls are TRBV10-2 and TRBJ2-3, with D unresolved. The CDR3 covers 12 residues. Deletions cut 4 bases from V and 2 bases from J, with 4 bases between. The germline V gene has CDR1 WSHSY and CDR2 SAAADI. CDR3 DNA: TGCGCCAGCAGTGGGGACACAGATACGCAGTATTTT. Its translation: CASSGDTDTQYF.

The chain uses TRBV9 and TRBJ2-5; 7 bases align to TRBD1. V was pared by 7 bases and J by 3 bases, with 12 bases of the junction left unmatched. The CDR3 has 15 residues. The germline V gene has CDR1 SGDLS and CDR2 YYNGEE. The CDR3 protein is CASGRTGGQEETQYF. The CDR3 DNA is TGTGCCAGCGGCCGGACAGGCGGACAAGAAGAGACCCAGTACTTC.

The chain couples TRBV29-1 to TRBJ2-7; possible D gene TRBD2, 5 bases. Germline V gives CDR1 SQVTM, CDR2 ANQGSEA. The CDR3 loop spans 11 amino acids. V lost 4 bases and J lost 3, with 7 bases in between. The CDR3 loop reads CSVGEFYEQYF. DNA of the CDR3: TGCAGCGTTGGGGAGTTCTACGAGCAGTACTTC.

The chain employs TRBV5-6 and TRBJ2-1, with D hard to call. V was trimmed by 4 bases and J by 3 bases, leaving 14 bases between them. CDR1 and CDR2 (germline): SGHDT, YYEEEE. The CDR3 extends over 15 amino acids. The CDR3 region has the DNA TGTGCCAGCAGCCGTGGGCAAATCAGCTACAATGAGCAGTTCTTC. It is translated as CASSRGQISYNEQFF.

The V call is TRBV7-3, the J call TRBJ1-4; 12 bases align to TRBD1. The V and J ends lost 1 base and 10 bases, in that order; junction bases with no gene match: 4. The germline CDR1 and CDR2 sequences are SGHTA and FQGTGA. The length of the CDR3 is 15 residues. The CDR3 coding sequence is TGTGCCAGCAGCTTAATAGGGACAGGGGGCGTAAAACTGTTTTTT. It specifies CASSLIGTGGVKLFF.

The chain has TRBV7-9 and TRBJ2-7; TRBD2 matches at 7 bases. Per germline, CDR1 SEHNR and CDR2 FQNEAQ (reference sequence). There are 17 residues in the CDR3. J gave up 7 bases and V 1 base, and 16 bases lay outside the gene matches. The CDR3 bases are TGTGCCAGCAGCTTAGGGGTCGGGGCGGGAGCGGCGAGAGAGCAGTACTTC. Its translation: CASSLGVGAGAAREQYF.

V is TRBV6-5 and J is TRBJ2-2; TRBD1 aligns across 11 bases. The germline CDR1 and CDR2 sequences are MNHEY and SVGAGI. V lost 11 bases, J lost 6 bases, and 5 bases stayed unmatched. This CDR3 has 13 residues. The chain's CDR3 is CAATGQGAGELFF. CDR3 bases: TGTGCCGCGACGGGACAGGGGGCCGGGGAGCTGTTTTTT.

The rearrangement uses TRBV5-1 and TRBJ2-5; D is possibly TRBD1 or TRBD2 (5 bases each). The V gene lost 6 bases and the J gene lost 5 bases, with 20 bases spanning the gap. The CDR3 is made up of 15 amino acids. The germline V gene encodes CDR1 SGHRS and CDR2 YFSETQ. CDR3 bases: TGCGCCAGCACCCCCTCGGGGCTGGAGTGGGAGACCCAGTACTTC. Amino acid sequence: CASTPSGLEWETQYF. Based on the CDR3 plus reference TRBV5-1 and TRBJ2-5, the full variable domain is KAGVTQTPRYLIKTRGQQVTLSCSPISGHRSVSWYQQTPGQGLQFLFEYFSETQRNKGNFPGRFSGRQFSNSRSEMNVSTLELGDSALYLCASTPSGLEWETQYFGPGTRLLVL.

This clone was detected only once. This chain joins TRBV5-1 and TRBJ2-2; tentatively, D is TRBD2 (6 bases). With 1 base removed from V and 6 bases from J, the gap between germline ends came to 25 bases. The CDR3 sequence is 19 residues long. Germline V lookup: CDR1 SGHRS, CDR2 YFSETQ. The CDR3 sequence is CASSLSRRGPSARSGELFF. The CDR3 bases are TGCGCCAGCAGCTTGAGTAGAAGGGGCCCTAGCGCTCGATCCGGGGAGCTGTTTTTT.

This clone was counted a few times. The J gene is TRBJ2-1, the V gene TRBV18, with D hard to call. The V gene lost 6 bases and the J gene lost 7 bases, with 13 bases spanning the gap. CDR1 and CDR2 (germline): KGHSH, LQKENI. The CDR3 extends over 13 amino acids. The DNA for the CDR3 is TGTGCCAGCTCTCCGACTGATGTGAATGAGCAGTTCTTC. This codes for CASSPTDVNEQFF.

The chain carries TRBV7-2 and TRBJ2-5, with a possible D match to TRBD1 (5 bases). V was cut by 6 bases and J by 2 bases, with 16 bases left in between. This CDR3 has 15 residues. Germline CDR1 is SGHTA and CDR2 is FQGNSA. The CDR3: CASSFPLRTQETQYF. As DNA, the CDR3 is TGTGCCAGCAGTTTCCCGTTGAGGACACAAGAGACCCAGTACTTC.

This clone was seen once. This sequence joins TRBV11-3 and TRBJ2-7; tentatively, D is TRBD2 (5 bases). Germline assignment: CDR1 SGHNT and CDR2 YENEEA. V was shortened by 3 bases and J by 3 bases, with 9 bases between the two germline ends. CDR3 length equals 13 residues. The CDR3 DNA follows: TGTGCCAGCAGCTTGGGAAGCGGCTACGAGCAGTACTTC. Amino acid sequence: CASSLGSGYEQYF.

The chain carries TRBV5-6 and TRBJ1-4, with a weak D call TRBD1 (6 bases). The CDR3 is 16 amino acids. Trimming took off 4 bases at V and 3 bases at J, with 16 bases between the two ends. In germline, CDR1 is SGHDT, CDR2 YYEEEE. The CDR3 reads CASSGGLQGPNEKLFF. In DNA, the CDR3 is TGTGCCAGCAGCGGAGGACTACAGGGTCCTAATGAAAAACTGTTTTTT. Full variable domain (rest looked up from reference TRBV5-6 and TRBJ1-4): DAGVTQSPTHLIKTRGQQVTLRCSPKSGHDTVSWYQQALGQGPQFIFQYYEEEERQRGNFPDRFSGHQFPNYSSELNVNALLLGDSALYLCASSGGLQGPNEKLFFGSGTQLSVL.

V is TRBV11-2 and J is TRBJ2-6, with no clear D. This CDR3 contains 16 residues. The germline V and J ends were trimmed by 0 bases and 0 bases, with 6 bases remaining between them. In germline, CDR1 is SGHAT, CDR2 FQNNGV. As DNA, the CDR3 is TGTGCCAGCAGCTTAGATCCCCCCTCTGGGGCCAACGTCCTGACTTTC. Its protein is CASSLDPPSGANVLTF.

The V call is TRBV7-3, the J call TRBJ2-1; possible D gene TRBD2, 6 bases. V was trimmed by 4 bases and J by 8 bases, leaving 12 bases between them. Per germline, CDR1 SGHTA and CDR2 FQGTGA. The CDR3 sequence is 13 residues long. The CDR3 sequence: CASSSSRDYEQFF. The DNA of the CDR3 is TGTGCCAGCAGCTCCTCCAGGGACTATGAGCAGTTCTTC.

This rearrangement joins TRBV10-1 to TRBJ1-1, with D unclear. Trimming cost V 3 bases and J 1 base, with 9 bases left between them. The CDR3 length is 14 residues. Germline V gene lookup returns CDR1 WNHNN and CDR2 SYGVQD (reference sequence). The CDR3 DNA sequence: TGCGCCAGCAGTGAAGCAATGGGGAACACTGAAGCTTTCTTT. Amino acid sequence: CASSEAMGNTEAFF.

On this clone itself: The junction differs from germline at one of its ends, possibly a read error. The V call is TRBV28, the J call TRBJ1-5; possibly TRBD1 for D (5 bases). Germline values: CDR1 MDHEN, CDR2 SYDVKM. The CDR3 consists of 17 residues. The CDR3 nucleotides are TGTGCCAGCAGTCACAGATCAACCGGGACGTCGATTCAGGCCCAGCATTTT. Amino acids: CASSHRSTGTSIQAQHF.

This clone was recorded a few times. The genes are TRBV18 and TRBJ2-1; D could derive from TRBD1 or TRBD2 (5 bases each). Trimming cost V 7 bases and J 5 bases, with 15 bases left between them. The CDR3 loop spans 14 amino acids. CDR1 and CDR2 from the germline V gene are KGHSH and LQKENI. CDR3 sequence (DNA): TGTGCCAGCTTACGGGACGGCGAACACAATGAGCAGTTCTTC. This codes for CASLRDGEHNEQFF.

DNA for the CDR3: TGTGCCAGCAGTTACTCAATGAACACTGAAGCTTTCTTT. Protein product: CASSYSMNTEAFF. This chain connects TRBV6-6 to TRBJ1-1; D remains unclear. In germline, CDR1 is MNHNY, CDR2 SVGAGI (reference sequence). The CDR3 is 13 amino acids. The V gene lost 0 bases and the J gene lost 0 bases, with 2 bases spanning the gap.